This T cell receptor beta chain is from a study of T-cell reconstitution after alpha-beta-depleted transplantation in children. CDR1 is MNHEY and CDR2 is SMNVEV in the germline V gene (reference sequence). J lost 10 bases, V lost 5 bases, and 14 bases had no gene match. The CDR3 extends over 15 amino acids. This clonotype has ten or more counts. TCRbeta library preparation incorporated unique molecular identifiers. TCRdb redid the calling of the PCR reads with MiXCR, one entry per CDR3 protein. The sample gives about 91,000 distinct CDR3 sequences, about 8% of which show up once; about 7% is in the top ten.

The specimen was PBMCs from the stem cell graft donor, collected from the stem cell graft. This clonotype was obtained from a human donor who donated a stem cell graft to a child with congenital amegakaryocytic thrombocytopenia. The chain carries TRBV27 and TRBJ1-2; 9 bases are a match to TRBD1. CDR3 DNA: TGTGCCAGCAGTGACGGCGGGACAGGGAGGGGGCCCTACACCTTC. As protein: CASSDGGTGRGPYTF.